This TCR beta chain is drawn from a study of T cell repertoires in aging, cancer and after chemotherapy. On this clonotype itself: Its antigen remains unidentified. At one end, the junction sequence differs from germline, possibly due to a read error.

A mixed TRB-A/B primer pool amplified rearranged TRB by multiplex touch-down PCR. TCRdb used MiXCR to reprocess the multiplex PCR reads, holding one entry per CDR3 protein. Of a few thousand distinct CDR3 sequences detected, approximately 24% appear once; the ten largest clones hold around a tenth. TCR beta rearrangements were amplified from peripheral blood genomic DNA. Study findings and constraints: Untreated cancer patients had significantly lower blood TCR diversity than age-matched healthy donors. Across the chemotherapy interval, each cancer cohort showed higher median generation probability, suggesting thymic rebound. In cancer patients, declining TCR diversity with age involved lost richness and lost evenness. Immunological memory after chemotherapy cannot be judged from the repertoire data.

This TCR was sampled from a human donor in good health. The material sequenced was blood.

The CDR3 sequence is CVSSPTDGGNTIYF. CDR3 in DNA: TGCGTCAGCAGCCCGACGGACGGAGGAAACACCATATATTTT. This chain joins TRBV5-1 and TRBJ1-3; D gene unclear. The CDR3 is 14 residues long. Germline CDR1 is SGHRS and CDR2 is YFSETQ.